This T cell receptor beta chain is drawn from a study of naive and memory T cell subsets. Points from the study as a whole: Over 85% of naive TCR sequences appeared only once after error correction, unlike memory subsets. TCR abundance followed a power law differing between naive and memory subsets.

At least ten counts were recorded for this clonotype. Its antigen remains unknown. An equimolar mix of two oligonucleotides served as the beta constant-region primer for TRBC1 and TRBC2. Ligated cDNA was amplified by four rounds of PCR with nested alpha and beta constant-region primers and SP2. The cDNA 3' end received a ligated single-stranded oligonucleotide carrying the SP2 primer and a 12-nucleotide UMI. TCRdb passed the UMI-ligation and nested PCR reads through MiXCR, listing each CDR3 protein once. The profile covers fewer than 4,500 distinct CDR3 sequences, with 4% to 6% appearing a single time and over 25% taken by the ten largest. The V and J ends lost 2 bases and 4 bases respectively, with 9 bases between them. In germline, CDR1 is MRHNA, CDR2 SNTAGT. The CDR3 totals 14 residues. CMV status came from CD4+ IFNgamma after overnight CMV lysate stimulation.

The receptor was derived from a human donor in good health. The chain is built from TRBV6-4 and TRBJ2-1, with a tentative D call TRBD2 (6 bases). The material sequenced was effector memory CD8+ T cells from blood. Subset defined: effector memory, CD45RA- CD27-. The chain's CDR3 is CASSDPGGYNEQFF. CDR3 bases: TGTGCCAGCAGTGACCCTGGGGGGTACAATGAGCAGTTCTTC.